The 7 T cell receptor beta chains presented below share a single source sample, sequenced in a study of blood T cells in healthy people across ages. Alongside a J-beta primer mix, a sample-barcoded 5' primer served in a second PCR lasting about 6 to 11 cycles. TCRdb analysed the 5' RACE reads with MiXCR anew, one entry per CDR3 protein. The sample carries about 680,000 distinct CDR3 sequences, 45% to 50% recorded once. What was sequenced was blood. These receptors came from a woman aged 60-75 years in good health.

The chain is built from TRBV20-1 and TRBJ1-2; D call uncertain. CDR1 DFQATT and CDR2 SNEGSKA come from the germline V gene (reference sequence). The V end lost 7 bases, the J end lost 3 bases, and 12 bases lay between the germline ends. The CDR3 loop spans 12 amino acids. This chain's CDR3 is CSGQRGDYGYTF. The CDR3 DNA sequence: TGCAGTGGCCAGAGAGGCGACTATGGCTACACCTTC.

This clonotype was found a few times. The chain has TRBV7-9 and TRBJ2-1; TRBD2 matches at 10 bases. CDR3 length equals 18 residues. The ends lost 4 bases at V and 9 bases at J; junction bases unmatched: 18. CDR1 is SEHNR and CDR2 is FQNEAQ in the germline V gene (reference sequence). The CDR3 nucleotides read TGTGCCAGCAGCTACCAAGCGGGAGGGCCTTTAGTCAGCGGTGAGCAGTTCTTC. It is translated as CASSYQAGGPLVSGEQFF. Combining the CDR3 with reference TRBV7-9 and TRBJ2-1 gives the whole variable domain DTGVSQNPRHKITKRGQNVTFRCDPISEHNRLYWYRQTLGQGPEFLTYFQNEAQLEKSRLLSDRFSAERPKGSFSTLEIQRTEQGDSAMYLCASSYQAGGPLVSGEQFFGPGTRLTVL.

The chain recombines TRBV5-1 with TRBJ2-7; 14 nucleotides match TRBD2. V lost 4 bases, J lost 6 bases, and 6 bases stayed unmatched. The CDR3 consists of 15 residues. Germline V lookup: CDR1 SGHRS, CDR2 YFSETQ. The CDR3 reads CASSGLGLAGGEQYF. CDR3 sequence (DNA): TGCGCCAGCAGCGGCCTAGGACTAGCGGGGGGCGAGCAGTACTTC.

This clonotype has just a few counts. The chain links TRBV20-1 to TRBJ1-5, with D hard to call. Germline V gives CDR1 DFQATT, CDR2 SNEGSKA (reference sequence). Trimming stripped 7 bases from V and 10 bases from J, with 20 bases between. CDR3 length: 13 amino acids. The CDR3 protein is CSVAEDPVAPQHF. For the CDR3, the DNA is TGCAGTGTTGCGGAGGACCCGGTTGCACCCCAGCATTTT.

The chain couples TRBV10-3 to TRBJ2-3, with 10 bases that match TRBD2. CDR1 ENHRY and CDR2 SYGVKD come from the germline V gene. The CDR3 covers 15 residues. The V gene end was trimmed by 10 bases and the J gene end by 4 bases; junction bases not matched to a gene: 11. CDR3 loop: CATCPHSGRSDTQYF. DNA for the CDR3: TGTGCCACTTGCCCTCATAGCGGGAGGTCAGATACGCAGTATTTT.

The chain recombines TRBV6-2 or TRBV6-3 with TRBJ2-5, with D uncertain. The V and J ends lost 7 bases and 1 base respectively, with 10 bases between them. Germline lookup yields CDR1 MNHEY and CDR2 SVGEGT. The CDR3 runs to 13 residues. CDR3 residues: CASTQEPQETQYF. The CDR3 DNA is TGTGCCAGCACCCAAGAACCCCAAGAGACCCAGTACTTC.

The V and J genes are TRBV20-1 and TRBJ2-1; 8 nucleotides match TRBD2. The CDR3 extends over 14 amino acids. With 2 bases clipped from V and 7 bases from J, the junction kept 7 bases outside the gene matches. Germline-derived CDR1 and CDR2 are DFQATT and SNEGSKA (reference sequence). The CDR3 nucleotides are TGCAGTGCTAGAACCGGGAGGGTTTGGAATGAGCAGTTCTTC. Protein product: CSARTGRVWNEQFF.